This T cell receptor (beta chain) was identified in a study of blood T cell repertoires in COVID-19. Some clones are missing from TCRdb's copy, which holds only in-frame ones; the method was immunoSEQ multiplex PCR. The sample contains 200,000 to 250,000 clones, 83% of which appear only once. This CDR3 has 14 amino acids. Germline CDR1 is MDHEN and CDR2 is SYDVKM. The V end was cut by 8 bases, the J end by 7 bases, with 18 bases between. The sequence was collected from a woman in her fifties or sixties with acute or convalescent COVID-19. The source material was peripheral blood. The chain uses TRBV28 and TRBJ1-5; perhaps TRBD1 as D (6 bases). The CDR3 sequence: CASQPGVHWQPQHF. DNA for the CDR3: TGTGCCAGCCAACCAGGGGTTCATTGGCAGCCCCAGCATTTT. Full variable domain (rest looked up from reference TRBV28 and TRBJ1-5): DVKVTQSSRYLVKRTGEKVFLECVQDMDHENMFWYRQDPGLGLRLIYFSYDVKMKEKGDIPEGYSVSREKKERFSLILESASTNQTSMYLCASQPGVHWQPQHFGDGTRLSIL.